A selection of T cell receptor beta chains follows, all from one sample in a study of T cell responses to AZD1222 COVID-19 vaccine. Clones were sequenced by immunoSEQ multiplex PCR, and TCRdb holds only the in-frame ones, with some missing. In the table there are 100,000 to 110,000 clones, roughly 89% of which are singletons. The source material was peripheral blood, sampled on day 0 of AZD1222 vaccination. The source is an adult in good health. The CDR3 runs from the conserved cysteine through the conserved F or W. Fields, in order: V gene, J gene, CDR3 protein.

TRBV11-2	TRBJ1-1	CASSLDRGTEAFF
TRBV3-1/TRBV3-2	TRBJ2-2	CASSQVSRGTGELFF
TRBV6-2/TRBV6-3	TRBJ2-3	CASSYSRTVTDTQYF
TRBV5-4	TRBJ2-2	CASSRGGTNTGELFF
TRBV13	TRBJ1-3	CASSSGSFTLAF
TRBV19	TRBJ1-5	CASSILSGQPQHF
TRBV5-1	TRBJ2-1	CASGAVKGEQFF
TRBV19	TRBJ1-3	CASKKGGSGNTIYF
TRBV19	TRBJ1-5	CASSGEYGTGATDSNQPQHF
TRBV7-2	TRBJ2-3	CASSLAGTSLVGTQYF
TRBV20-1	TRBJ2-3	CSARTTDTQYF